The next 8 T cell receptor beta chains were all read from a single sample in a study of blood T cells in healthy people across ages (dated by TCRdb to about 2015). The library was obtained by 5' RACE. The sequencer was an Illumina HiSeq 2500. A second PCR of about 7 to 12 cycles was run with a J-beta primer mix and a sample-barcoded 5' primer. The public sequencing data were trimmed at Q25 with fastp and processed into clonotypes with MiXCR by TCRdb, which kept only in-frame beta chains. A single entry per CDR3 protein holds the most common genes and DNA from its merged rows. This sample lists roughly 1.5 million distinct CDR3 sequences; 35% to 45% were detected once. Over 3.5% of the sample goes to the ten largest clones. The source material was blood. The receptor source for this set is a woman under 30 in good health.

The V gene is TRBV27, the J gene TRBJ2-3, with unresolved D. V was cut by 4 bases and J by 6 bases, with 11 bases left in between. The CDR3 consists of 13 residues. The germline V gene has CDR1 MNHEY and CDR2 SMNVEV (reference sequence). CDR3 loop: CASSSHARDTQYF. Written as DNA, the CDR3 is TGTGCCAGCAGTTCACATGCTCGGGATACGCAGTATTTT.

This clonotype was counted between two and nine times. J is TRBJ2-5 and V is TRBV12-3 or TRBV12-4; D is ambiguous. Between the trimmed V and J ends, which lost 3 bases and 11 bases, there was a span of 19 bases. There are 14 residues in the CDR3. CDR3: CASSLSQTDNEQYF. The CDR3 DNA sequence: TGTGCCAGCAGTTTGTCTCAGACCGACAATGAGCAGTACTTC.

This clonotype showed up just a few times. The gene calls are TRBV12-3 or TRBV12-4 and TRBJ1-5; D is undetermined. The CDR3 totals 15 residues. Trimming left V 3 bases short and J 1 base short, with 10 bases between. The CDR3 DNA reads as TGTGCCAGCAGTTTGGCAAAGTACAGCAATCAGCCCCAGCATTTT. Translated: CASSLAKYSNQPQHF.

This clonotype was counted only a few times. V and J are TRBV4-2 and TRBJ1-4; 9 positions agree with TRBD1. In germline, CDR1 is LGHNA, CDR2 YNFKEQ. Germline trimming cut 0 bases from V and 8 bases from J; bases unmatched to any gene: 7. The CDR3 sequence is 16 residues long. The CDR3 bases are TGTGCCAGCAGCCAAGATTCGGGGACAGGGCGGGAAAAACTGTTTTTT. Amino acid sequence: CASSQDSGTGREKLFF.

This chain joins TRBV20-1 and TRBJ1-2, with a weak D call TRBD1 (5 bases). The CDR3 covers 15 residues. Trimming pared 0 bases from V and 4 bases from J, leaving 15 bases between. Germline V gene data show CDR1 as DFQATT and CDR2 as SNEGSKA (reference sequence). The CDR3 is CSARDLGVSSYGYTF. The CDR3, as DNA: TGCAGTGCTAGAGATTTGGGGGTCAGCTCCTATGGCTACACCTTC.

The chain couples TRBV20-1 to TRBJ2-1; TRBD2 agrees at 7 bases. The CDR3 runs to 16 residues. Germline V gives CDR1 DFQATT, CDR2 SNEGSKA (reference sequence). The J segment lost 7 bases and the V segment lost 0 bases, leaving 12 bases of the junction unmatched. CDR3 DNA sequence: TGCAGTGCTAGAGATCCGGCGGGAGCTGATGGTAATGAGCAGTTCTTC. This encodes CSARDPAGADGNEQFF.

This rearrangement joins TRBV6-1 to TRBJ2-7, with 8 bases identical to TRBD1. Germline CDR1 MNHNS, CDR2 SASEGT. The CDR3 totals 13 residues. The V and J ends lost 9 bases and 2 bases, in that order; junction bases with no gene match: 6. The CDR3: CARLRDRTYEQYF. Here the CDR3 DNA reads TGTGCCAGACTCCGGGACAGGACCTACGAGCAGTACTTC.

The chain recombines TRBV6-6 with TRBJ1-1, with unresolved D. CDR3 length: 14 amino acids. V was shortened by 2 bases and J by 1 base, with 8 bases between the two germline ends. The germline V gene encodes CDR1 MNHNY and CDR2 SVGAGI (reference sequence). CDR3 nucleotides: TGTGCCAGCAGTTACGAACATAAGAACACTGAAGCTTTCTTT. It is translated as CASSYEHKNTEAFF.